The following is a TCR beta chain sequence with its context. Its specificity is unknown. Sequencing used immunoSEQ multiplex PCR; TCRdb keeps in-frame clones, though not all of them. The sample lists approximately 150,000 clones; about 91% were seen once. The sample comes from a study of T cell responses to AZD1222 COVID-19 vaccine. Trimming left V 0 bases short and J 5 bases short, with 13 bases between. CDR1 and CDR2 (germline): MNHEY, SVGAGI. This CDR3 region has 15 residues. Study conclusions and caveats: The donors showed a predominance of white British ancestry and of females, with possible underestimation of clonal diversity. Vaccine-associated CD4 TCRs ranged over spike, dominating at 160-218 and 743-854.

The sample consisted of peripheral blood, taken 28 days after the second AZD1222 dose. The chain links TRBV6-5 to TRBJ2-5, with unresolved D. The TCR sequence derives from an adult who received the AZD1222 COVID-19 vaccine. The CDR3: CASSYSNRVRETQYF. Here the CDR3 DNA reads TGTGCCAGCAGTTACTCGAATAGGGTGAGGGAGACCCAGTACTTC.